The rows below give T cell receptor beta chains drawn from one sample of a study of T cell responses to AZD1222 COVID-19 vaccine. Assay used: immunoSEQ multiplex PCR; TCRdb lists only in-frame clones, some missing. The sample holds 150,000 to 200,000 clones; roughly nine tenths are singletons and the top ten take around 2.6%. The starting material was peripheral blood, obtained on day 0 of AZD1222 vaccination. The receptors were sampled from an adult in good health. Both conserved end residues are part of each CDR3. A D gene is named only where the DNA matches it firmly. The listing skips clone size in some rows; elsewhere it reads once, few, many or a size class.

TRBV11-2,TRBD2,TRBJ2-7,NA,TGTGCCAGCAGCTTAGTGCTAGCGGGAGTCAACGAGCAGTACTTC,CASSLVLAGVNEQYF
TRBV7-8,NA,TRBJ1-1,NA,TGTGCCAGCAGCCCGGCGACCCTGAACACTGAAGCTTTCTTT,CASSPATLNTEAFF
TRBV6-2/TRBV6-3,NA,TRBJ2-7,NA,TGTGCCAGCAGCTCTACGTCCTACGAGCAGTACTTC,CASSSTSYEQYF
TRBV11-3,NA,TRBJ2-2,NA,TGTGCCAGCAGCTTTTGGGGGGCCGGGGAGCTGTTTTTT,CASSFWGAGELFF
TRBV7-6,NA,TRBJ1-6,NA,TGTGCCAGCAGCTTAGTCATGGCGGCGAGCTCCTATAATTCACCCCTCCACTTT,CASSLVMAASSYNSPLHF
TRBV7-9,NA,TRBJ1-2,once,TGTGCCAGCAGCTTAGCGTATACGGCCGCCCCGGGAGGCTACACCTTC,CASSLAYTAAPGGYTF
TRBV19,TRBD2,TRBJ2-3,once,TGTGCCAGTACTCCGGGACTAGCGGGAGCAGATACGCAGTATTTT,CASTPGLAGADTQYF
TRBV7-3,NA,TRBJ1-2,NA,TGTGCCAGCAGCCCTCGGGGGGGCCGGGGCTACACCTTC,CASSPRGGRGYTF
TRBV12-3/TRBV12-4,NA,TRBJ1-2,NA,TGTGCCAGCAGTTTAACAGTACGGGGCTACACCTTC,CASSLTVRGYTF
TRBV19,TRBD1,TRBJ2-7,NA,TGTGCCAGTAGTATAGCCCCAGGGACAGCCTACGAGCAGTACTTC,CASSIAPGTAYEQYF
TRBV29-1,NA,TRBJ2-7,NA,TGCAGCGTTCTCCTCTTCTCCTACGAGCAGTACTTC,CSVLLFSYEQYF
TRBV19,TRBD2,TRBJ2-7,NA,TGTGCCAGTAGTGTCGGGAGGGGCTCCTACGAGCAGTACTTC,CASSVGRGSYEQYF
TRBV18,TRBD2,TRBJ2-1,NA,TGTGCCAGCTCACCAACTAGCGGGTACCCTTACAATGAGCAGTTCTTC,CASSPTSGYPYNEQFF
TRBV28,NA,TRBJ1-4,NA,TGTGCCAGCAGTTTAATCTTAGGCCACATCGAAAAACTGTTTTTT,CASSLILGHIEKLFF
TRBV28,TRBD1,TRBJ1-5,NA,TGTGCCAGCAGCCGTACAGGGGTACGCAATCAGCCCCAGCATTTT,CASSRTGVRNQPQHF
TRBV2,TRBD2,TRBJ2-3,NA,TGTGCCAGCAGAGTCCGGGAGGGCCGGGCAGATACGCAGTATTTT,CASRVREGRADTQYF
TRBV14,NA,TRBJ1-3,NA,TGTGCCAGCAGCCAAGAAGTGTCTGGAAACACCATATATTTT,CASSQEVSGNTIYF
TRBV27,TRBD1,TRBJ2-1,NA,TGTGCCAGCACCACCTTCGAACCTCAGGGGGAGAGCGATGAGCAGTTCTTC,CASTTFEPQGESDEQFF
TRBV19,NA,TRBJ1-5,NA,TGTGCCAGTAGTATCGCCAGGGGTGGTCAGCCCCAGCATTTT,CASSIARGGQPQHF
TRBV30,TRBD1,TRBJ2-2,few,TGTGCCTGGAATACAGGGGGTACCGGGGAGCTGTTTTTT,CAWNTGGTGELFF
TRBV5-1,TRBD2,TRBJ2-7,NA,TGCGCCAGCAGCCCAGCGACTAGCGGGAGGGCCTACGAGCAGTACTTC,CASSPATSGRAYEQYF
TRBV24-1,NA,TRBJ2-7,NA,TGTGCCACCAGTGATTTGCAAGGCCTAGAGTACGAGCAGTACTTC,CATSDLQGLEYEQYF
TRBV5-1,NA,TRBJ1-2,NA,TGCGCCAGCCGTCCCTTGGGGGGGGATAATGGCTACACCTTC,CASRPLGGDNGYTF
TRBV5-1,TRBD2,TRBJ2-5,NA,TGCGCCAGCAGCTCCGGGGGCGGGAGGGCCTCGGAAGAGACCCAGTACTTC,CASSSGGGRASEETQYF
TRBV15,NA,TRBJ2-3,NA,TGTGCCACCAGCAGAGTAGAAGATACGCAGTATTTT,CATSRVEDTQYF
TRBV6-8,NA,TRBJ2-1,NA,TGTGCCAGCAGTCCCCGACTAAAGAGTCATGAGCAGTTCTTC,CASSPRLKSHEQFF
TRBV9,NA,TRBJ2-1,NA,TGTGCCAGCAGCGTAGAGGTCGGGACTGGATACAATGAGCAGTTCTTC,CASSVEVGTGYNEQFF
TRBV27,NA,TRBJ1-1,NA,TGTGCCAGCAGTTGGGGAGGCAGCCCCAACACTGAAGCTTTCTTT,CASSWGGSPNTEAFF
TRBV27,NA,TRBJ1-2,NA,TGTGCCAGCAGTTTATCCTCTGGTTACGGGCAGACCTATGGCTACACCTTC,CASSLSSGYGQTYGYTF